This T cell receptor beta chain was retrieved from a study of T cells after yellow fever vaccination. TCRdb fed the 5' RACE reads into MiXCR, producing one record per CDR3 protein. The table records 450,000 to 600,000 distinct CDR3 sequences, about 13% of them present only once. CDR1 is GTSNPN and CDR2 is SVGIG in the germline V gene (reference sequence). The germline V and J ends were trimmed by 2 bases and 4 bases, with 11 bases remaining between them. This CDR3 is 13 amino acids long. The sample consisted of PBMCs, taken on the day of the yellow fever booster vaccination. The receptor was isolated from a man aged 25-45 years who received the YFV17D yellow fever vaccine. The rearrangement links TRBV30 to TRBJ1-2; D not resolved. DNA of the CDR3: TGTGCCTGGAGTCTAATGAGAACCTATGGCTACACCTTC. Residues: CAWSLMRTYGYTF.